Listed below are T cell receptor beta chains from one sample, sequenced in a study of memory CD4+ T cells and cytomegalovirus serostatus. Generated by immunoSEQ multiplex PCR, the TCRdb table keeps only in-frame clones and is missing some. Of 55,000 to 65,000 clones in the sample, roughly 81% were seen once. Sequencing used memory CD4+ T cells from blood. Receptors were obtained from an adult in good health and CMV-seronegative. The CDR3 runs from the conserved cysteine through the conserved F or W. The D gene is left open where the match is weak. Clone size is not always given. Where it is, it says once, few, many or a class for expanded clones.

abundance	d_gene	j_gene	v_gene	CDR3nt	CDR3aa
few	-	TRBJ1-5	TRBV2	TGTGCCAGCAGTGAAAGGGTTGTCGGCCAGCCCCAGCATTTT	CASSERVVGQPQHF
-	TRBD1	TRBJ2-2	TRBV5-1	TGCGCCAGCAGAGAGGGGGCGCAATACACCGGGGAGCTGTTTTTT	CASREGAQYTGELFF
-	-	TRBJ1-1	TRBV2	TGTGCCAGCAGCCCCCAGGGAAGATGGGGAATTGAAGCTTTCTTT	CASSPQGRWGIEAFF
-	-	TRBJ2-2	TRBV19	TGTGCCAGTAGTTTAGGAGGGATCGATCCCGGGGAGCTGTTTTTT	CASSLGGIDPGELFF
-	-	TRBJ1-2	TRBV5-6	TGTGCCAGCAGCTTGGCCGACGGATACTATGGCTACACCTTC	CASSLADGYYGYTF
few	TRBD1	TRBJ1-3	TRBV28	TGTGCCAGCAGTTCAGACAGGGACCGAAACACCATATATTTT	CASSSDRDRNTIYF
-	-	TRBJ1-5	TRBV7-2	TGTGCCAGCAGCTTAATGGGCCAGACCAATCAGCCCCAGCATTTT	CASSLMGQTNQPQHF
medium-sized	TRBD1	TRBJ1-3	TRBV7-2	TGTGCCAGCAGCCCATTGGGACAGGGAAGGAACACCATATATTTT	CASSPLGQGRNTIYF
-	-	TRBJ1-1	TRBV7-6	TGTGCCAGCAGCATACAGGGCACTGAAGCTTTCTTT	CASSIQGTEAFF
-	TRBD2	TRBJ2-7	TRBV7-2	TGTGCCAGCAGCCGTACCCTGACTAGCGGAGCCCACGAGCAGTACTTC	CASSRTLTSGAHEQYF
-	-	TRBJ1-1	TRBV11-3	TGTGCCAGCAGCCCCTTTTGGGGGGATGAAGCTTTCTTT	CASSPFWGDEAFF
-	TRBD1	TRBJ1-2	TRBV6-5	TGTGCCAGCAAAAAGCAGACAGGGGGCAACTATGGCTACACCTTC	CASKKQTGGNYGYTF
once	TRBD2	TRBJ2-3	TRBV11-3	TGTGCCAGCCGGCCCCTAGCGGGAACTCTCCCTTCCACAGATACGCAGTATTTT	CASRPLAGTLPSTDTQYF
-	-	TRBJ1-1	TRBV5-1	TGCGCCAGCAGCTTTTCGAGGGGCGGCACTGAAGCTTTCTTT	CASSFSRGGTEAFF
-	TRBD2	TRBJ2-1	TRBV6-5	TGTGCCAGCAGTTACCGAGGCGGGGGGAGCAATGAGCAGTTCTTC	CASSYRGGGSNEQFF
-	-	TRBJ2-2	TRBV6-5	TGTGCCAGCAGTCTACAGGGGAACACCGGGGAGCTGTTTTTT	CASSLQGNTGELFF
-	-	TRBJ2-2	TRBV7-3	TGTGCCAGCAGCCTCGCCCCGGGGTCCAACACCGGGGAGCTGTTTTTT	CASSLAPGSNTGELFF
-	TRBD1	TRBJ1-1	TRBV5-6	TGTGCCAGCACCCAACGGGACAGGGACACTGAAGCTTTCTTT	CASTQRDRDTEAFF
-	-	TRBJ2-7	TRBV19	TGTGCCAGTAGTATGCGGACAGACTCCTACGAGCAGTACTTC	CASSMRTDSYEQYF
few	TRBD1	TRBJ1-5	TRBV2	TGTGCCAGCACCGGGACAGTGGGGCAGCCCCAGCATTTT	CASTGTVGQPQHF
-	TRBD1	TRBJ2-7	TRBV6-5	TGTGCCAGCAGCAGAGACAGGGGAGACGAGCAGTACTTC	CASSRDRGDEQYF
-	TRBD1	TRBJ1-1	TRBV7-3	TGTGCCAGCAGCTTAGTACAGGGGGCCACTGAAGCTTTCTTT	CASSLVQGATEAFF
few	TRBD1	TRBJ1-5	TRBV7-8	TGTGCCAGCAGCTTAGAGGTAGGGACAGGGGGCGCGGGCAATCAGCCCCAGCATTTT	CASSLEVGTGGAGNQPQHF
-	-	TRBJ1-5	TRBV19	TGTGCCGGGGGAGCAGGGGGCAATCAGCCCCAGCATTTT	CAGGAGGNQPQHF
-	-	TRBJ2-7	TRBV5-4	TGTGCCAGCAGCTTCGCAGGGTCCCACGAGCAGTACTTC	CASSFAGSHEQYF